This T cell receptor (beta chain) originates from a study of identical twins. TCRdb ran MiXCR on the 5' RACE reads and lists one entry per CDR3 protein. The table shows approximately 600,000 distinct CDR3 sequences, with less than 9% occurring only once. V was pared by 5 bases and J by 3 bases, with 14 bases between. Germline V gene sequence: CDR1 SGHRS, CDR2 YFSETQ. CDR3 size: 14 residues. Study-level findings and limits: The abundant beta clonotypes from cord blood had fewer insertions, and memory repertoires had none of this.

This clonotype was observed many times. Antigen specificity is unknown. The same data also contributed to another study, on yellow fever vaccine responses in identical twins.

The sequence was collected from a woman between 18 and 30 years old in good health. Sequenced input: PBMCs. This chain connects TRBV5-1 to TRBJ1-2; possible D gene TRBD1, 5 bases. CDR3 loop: CASRQAGTDYGYTF. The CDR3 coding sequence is TGCGCCAGCAGGCAAGCCGGGACGGACTATGGCTACACCTTC.